The 18 T cell receptor beta chains listed next were all sequenced from one sample in a study of control samples from healthy donors and cancer patients. The data were produced by immunoSEQ multiplex PCR, yet TCRdb's version contains in-frame clones alone and is incomplete. The profile covers about 77,000 clones, with around 92% appearing a single time and more than 5% taken by the ten largest. The sequenced sample consisted of blood. The source of these receptors is a woman in her sixties in good health.

This clone has just one count. The chain joins TRBV15 to TRBJ2-1, with D possibly TRBD2 on 5 matching bases. V lost 1 base and J 9 bases, leaving 10 bases between the germline ends. The CDR3 spans 13 residues. Germline V gene data show CDR1 as LNHNV and CDR2 as YYDKDF (reference sequence). Written as DNA, the CDR3 is TGTGCCACCAGCAGAGTTGGTGCGGGTGAGCAGTTCTTC. It translates to CATSRVGAGEQFF.

The chain couples TRBV6-1 to TRBJ2-7; TRBD1 aligns across 7 bases. This CDR3 is 15 amino acids long. Trimming removed 2 bases from V and 3 bases from J; junction bases left unmatched: 7. The germline V gene has CDR1 MNHNS and CDR2 SASEGT. The CDR3 spells CASSENMGQNYEQYF. The CDR3 DNA follows: TGTGCCAGCAGTGAAAATATGGGACAGAACTACGAGCAGTACTTC.

The DNA for the CDR3 is TGTGCCAGCAGCCAAGGGGGAAACATTCAGTACTTC. This encodes CASSQGGNIQYF. This rearrangement joins TRBV3-1 (or the pseudogene TRBV3-2) to TRBJ2-4; the D is unclear. The CDR3 totals 12 residues. With 1 base removed from V and 6 bases from J, the gap between germline ends came to 4 bases. The germline CDR1 and CDR2 sequences are LGHDT and YNNKEL (reference sequence).

The chain employs TRBV10-3 and TRBJ2-1; 15 nucleotides match TRBD2. Losses at the gene ends were 6 bases for V and 7 bases for J; bases not matched to a gene: 7. This CDR3 is built from 16 residues. The germline V gene encodes CDR1 ENHRY and CDR2 SYGVKD. CDR3 in DNA: TGTGCCATCAGCCTGGGACTAGCGGGAGGTAAAAATGAGCAGTTCTTC. Its protein is CAISLGLAGGKNEQFF.

This clone has just one count. The rearrangement uses TRBV3-1 (or the pseudogene TRBV3-2) and TRBJ1-2; possible D gene TRBD1, 6 bases. CDR3 size: 14 residues. With 5 bases removed from V and 0 bases from J, the gap between germline ends came to 10 bases. The germline V gene encodes CDR1 LGHDT and CDR2 YNNKEL (reference sequence). The DNA for the CDR3 is TGTGCCAGCAGCTTACACAGGGCTAACTATGGCTACACCTTC. Its translation is CASSLHRANYGYTF.

The chain is built from TRBV6-1 and TRBJ1-6, with TRBD1 identical over 9 bases. Germline V lookup: CDR1 MNHNS, CDR2 SASEGT. V shed 4 bases, J shed 9 bases, and the junction held 13 bases outside the gene matches. This CDR3 has 17 amino acids. The CDR3 here is CASSVASGTGLGSPLHF. CDR3 coding DNA: TGTGCCAGCAGTGTTGCCTCCGGGACAGGGTTGGGTTCACCCCTCCACTTT.

The chain combines TRBV10-3 with TRBJ2-1, with 9 bases identical to TRBD2. Germline V CDR1 and CDR2: ENHRY, SYGVKD. CDR3 size: 15 residues. J was trimmed by 2 bases and V by 2 bases; bases with no gene match: 1. DNA of the CDR3: TGTGCCATCAGTGAGGCGGGGGGGGCCTACAATGAGCAGTTCTTC. Translated: CAISEAGGAYNEQFF.

V and J are TRBV28 and TRBJ2-1; TRBD2 aligns across 10 bases. Germline V CDR1 and CDR2: MDHEN, SYDVKM. After removal of 4 bases from V and 9 bases from J, the junction contained 6 bases not matched to a gene. This CDR3 has 14 residues. CDR3 residues: CASSYSGRSGEQFF. The CDR3 DNA follows: TGTGCCAGCAGTTATAGCGGGAGGTCTGGTGAGCAGTTCTTC.

The J gene is TRBJ1-5, the V gene TRBV28; perhaps TRBD1 as D (6 bases). Trimming removed 3 bases at V and 6 bases at J, with 15 bases between. The CDR3 totals 15 residues. The germline V gene has CDR1 MDHEN and CDR2 SYDVKM. In DNA, the CDR3 is TGTGCCAGCAGTTTGTCGGGGGCGCCGGCTCAGCCCCAGCATTTT. Encoded protein: CASSLSGAPAQPQHF.

The chain joins TRBV5-1 to TRBJ2-7, with 10 bases aligning to TRBD2. Germline assignment: CDR1 SGHRS and CDR2 YFSETQ. V lost 3 bases, J lost 6 bases, and 9 bases stayed unmatched. The CDR3 contains 15 residues. CDR3 region: CASSYLAGASSEQYF. In DNA, the CDR3 is TGCGCCAGCAGCTATCTAGCGGGAGCCAGTTCCGAGCAGTACTTC. Combining the CDR3 with reference TRBV5-1 and TRBJ2-7 gives the whole variable domain KAGVTQTPRYLIKTRGQQVTLSCSPISGHRSVSWYQQTPGQGLQFLFEYFSETQRNKGNFPGRFSGRQFSNSRSEMNVSTLELGDSALYLCASSYLAGASSEQYFGPGTRLTVT.

This chain joins TRBV7-3 and TRBJ1-6, with D tentatively TRBD1 (5 bases). Trimming took 5 bases from V and 9 from J, leaving 20 bases between them. CDR1 and CDR2 (germline): SGHTA, FQGTGA. The CDR3 totals 16 residues. CDR3 sequence (DNA): TGTGCCAGCAGCCTTATCCCCACCCATCAGGGTTCACCCCTCCACTTT. Translated, it gives CASSLIPTHQGSPLHF.

CDR3 amino acids: CASSLAGGPVDTQYF. The CDR3 region has the DNA TGTGCCAGCAGCTTGGCGGGAGGGCCAGTAGATACGCAGTATTTT. The chain employs TRBV5-4 and TRBJ2-3, with 8 nucleotides matching TRBD2. J was trimmed by 5 bases and V by 0 bases; bases with no gene match: 5. Germline-derived CDR1 and CDR2 are SGHNT and YYREEE (reference sequence). The CDR3 is 15 amino acids. Together with reference TRBV5-4 and TRBJ2-3, the CDR3 gives the full variable domain: ETGVTQSPTHLIKTRGQQVTLRCSSQSGHNTVSWYQQALGQGPQFIFQYYREEENGRGNFPPRFSGLQFPNYSSELNVNALELDDSALYLCASSLAGGPVDTQYFGPGTRLTVL.

This clone showed up just once. The CDR3 loop reads CASSPGSQRNYYGSGNTIYF. The CDR3 DNA reads as TGTGCCAGCAGTCCTGGGTCCCAACGCAACTACTACGGCTCTGGAAACACCATATATTTT. The J gene is TRBJ1-3, the V gene TRBV6-6; D gene ambiguous. This CDR3 contains 20 residues. The germline V and J ends were trimmed by 5 bases and 0 bases, with 26 bases remaining between them. The germline V gene has CDR1 MNHNY and CDR2 SVGAGI (reference sequence).

This rearrangement joins TRBV5-1 to TRBJ1-1, with 9 positions matching TRBD1. The CDR3 has 14 amino acids. V lost 7 bases, J lost 6 bases, and 10 bases stayed unmatched. The germline V gene encodes CDR1 SGHRS and CDR2 YFSETQ. Here the CDR3 reads CASSRGTGSSEAFF. The CDR3 DNA reads as TGCGCCAGCTCCAGGGGGACAGGGTCATCTGAAGCTTTCTTT.

This rearrangement joins TRBV5-1 to TRBJ2-3, with 8 bases matching TRBD2. CDR3 length equals 15 residues. Trimming removed 3 bases from V and 1 base from J; junction bases left unmatched: 4. The germline CDR1 and CDR2 sequences are SGHRS and YFSETQ. CDR3 region: CASSSSGRGTDTQYF. The CDR3 DNA sequence: TGCGCCAGCAGCTCCAGCGGGAGAGGCACAGATACGCAGTATTTT. Using reference TRBV5-1 and TRBJ2-3 for the parts outside the CDR3, the full variable domain is KAGVTQTPRYLIKTRGQQVTLSCSPISGHRSVSWYQQTPGQGLQFLFEYFSETQRNKGNFPGRFSGRQFSNSRSEMNVSTLELGDSALYLCASSSSGRGTDTQYFGPGTRLTVL.

J is TRBJ2-7 and V is TRBV28, with TRBD1 as a possible D gene (6 bases). The CDR3 is 15 residues long. Germline values: CDR1 MDHEN, CDR2 SYDVKM. The ends were cut back, 6 bases at V and 5 bases at J, with 20 bases in the middle. The CDR3 here is CASRSAGVLLHEQYF. The CDR3 DNA reads as TGTGCCAGCAGATCGGCAGGGGTTCTTCTCCACGAGCAGTACTTC.

The chain couples TRBV19 to TRBJ2-7; D gene ambiguous. This CDR3 spans 12 amino acids. Germline lookup yields CDR1 LNHDA and CDR2 SQIVND (reference sequence). Trimming took off 7 bases at V and 2 bases at J, with 9 bases between the two ends. Here the CDR3 DNA reads TGTGCCAGTAAGAGCTCAGCCTACGAGCAGTACTTC. Protein: CASKSSAYEQYF.

The rearrangement links TRBV6-2 or TRBV6-3 to TRBJ1-2, with TRBD1 matching over 8 bases. V was clipped by 5 bases and J by 5 bases; unmatched bases: 10. CDR1 is MNHEY and CDR2 is SVGEGT in the germline V gene. The CDR3 consists of 15 residues. CDR3 DNA: TGTGCCAGCAGTCTACCCAGGGGGCTGTTGTATGGCTACACCTTC. Translation gives CASSLPRGLLYGYTF.